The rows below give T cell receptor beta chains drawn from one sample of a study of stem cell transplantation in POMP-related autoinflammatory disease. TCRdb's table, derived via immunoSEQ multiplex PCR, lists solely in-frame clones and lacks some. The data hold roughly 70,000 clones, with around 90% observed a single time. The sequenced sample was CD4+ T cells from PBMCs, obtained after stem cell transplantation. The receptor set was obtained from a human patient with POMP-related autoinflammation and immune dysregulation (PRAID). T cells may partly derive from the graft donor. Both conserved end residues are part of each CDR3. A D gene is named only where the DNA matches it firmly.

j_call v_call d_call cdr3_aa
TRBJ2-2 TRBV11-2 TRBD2 CASTGLAHTGELFF
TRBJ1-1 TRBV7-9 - CAREGPPNGEAFF
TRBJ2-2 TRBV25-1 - CASSDPGASDRELFF
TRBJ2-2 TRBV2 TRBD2 CASTGWGLADTGELFF
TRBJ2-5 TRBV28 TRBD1 CASSQNRGQRETQYF
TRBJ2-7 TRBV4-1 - CASSRLLVAYEQYF
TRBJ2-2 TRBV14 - CASSRDVGKLFF
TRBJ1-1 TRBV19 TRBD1 CASRRTGTVMNTEAFF
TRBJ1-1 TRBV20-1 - CSASLGGDRGSYEAFF
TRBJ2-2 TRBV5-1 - CASKFPPRDTGELFF
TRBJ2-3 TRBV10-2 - CASRPTSTDTQYF
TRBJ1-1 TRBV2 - CATTGIFTEAFF
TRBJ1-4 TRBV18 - CASSPTGSRGEKLFF
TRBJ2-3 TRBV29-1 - CSEGRGDTQYF
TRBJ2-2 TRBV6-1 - CASSEGTANTGELFF
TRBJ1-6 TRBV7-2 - CASSLAPGAGTPLHF
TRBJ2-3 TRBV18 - CASSPLLATTDTQYF
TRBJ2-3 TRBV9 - CASSVGIGGPSTDTQYF
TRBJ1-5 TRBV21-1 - CASTLRRDRGISNQPQHF
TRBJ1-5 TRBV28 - CASVGGSVSNSNQPQHF
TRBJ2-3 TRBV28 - CASSRSSTDTQYF
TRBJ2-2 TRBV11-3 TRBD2 CASSFGGPGLATGELFF
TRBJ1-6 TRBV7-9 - CASSFGDSPLHF
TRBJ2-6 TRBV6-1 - CASSEDRISGANVLTF
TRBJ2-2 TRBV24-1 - CATSDSMNTGELFF
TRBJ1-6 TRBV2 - CASSDLSSYNSPLHF
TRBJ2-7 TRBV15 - CATSRGRYEQYF
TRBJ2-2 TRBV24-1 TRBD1 CATSEPTGGTGELFF
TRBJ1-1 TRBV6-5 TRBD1 CASSQGQGVTGEAFF
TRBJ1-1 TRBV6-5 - CASRTISRTEAFF
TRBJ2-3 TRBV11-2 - CASSATREDTQYF
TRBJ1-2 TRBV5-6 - CASSLVSRDYGYTF
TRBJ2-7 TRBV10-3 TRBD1 CAISPPDRDEQYF
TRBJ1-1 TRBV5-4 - CASSTYRGTEAFF
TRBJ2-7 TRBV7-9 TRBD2 CASSYLAGGYEQYF
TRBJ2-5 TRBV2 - CASKPLKRAIQETQYF